The present entry profiles one T cell receptor beta chain with its context. Extraction and reverse transcription of RNA yielded cDNA as the sequencing template. TCRdb's copy holds only in-frame clones and misses some; the assay was immunoSEQ multiplex PCR. This sample yields under 150,000 clones, of which roughly 80% are seen a single time; more than 20% belongs to the top ten. This entry is derived from a study of CD8+ T cells in alopecia areata. CDR1 MGHRA and CDR2 YSYEKL come from the germline V gene. V gave up 6 bases and J gave up 5 bases; unmatched junction bases: 10. This CDR3 spans 16 amino acids. This sample's treatment: oral pan-JAK inhibitor, 5-10 mg twice daily.

The starting material was CD8+ T cells sorted from blood, obtained at week 4, from a patient treated with tofacitinib. This sequence was found in a human donor with alopecia areata. V and J are TRBV4-1 and TRBJ2-1, with 10 nucleotides matching TRBD2. CDR3 DNA sequence: TGCGCCAGCAGTCCCACCCCTAGCGGGGGACACAATGAGCAGTTCTTC. Translation: CASSPTPSGGHNEQFF.